The 30 T cell receptor beta chains in this list originate from one sample, sequenced in a study of long-term antiretroviral therapy in people with HIV. Version v3.0 of the immunoSEQ assay ran at survey level. Repertoires were generated with immunoSEQ multiplex PCR, while TCRdb's copy carries only in-frame clones and drops some. The table shows about 39,000 clones, with 75% to 90% occurring only once. Sequencing was performed on unsorted PBMCs, taken 3.1 years after starting antiretroviral therapy. The receptors were sampled from a woman aged 50 to 60 with HIV.

The chain links TRBV29-1 to TRBJ1-6; 8 bases map to TRBD1. The V and J ends lost 5 bases and 7 bases, in that order; junction bases with no gene match: 1. The CDR3 is 12 amino acids. Germline values: CDR1 SQVTM, CDR2 ANQGSEA. The CDR3 DNA reads as TGCAGCGTTAGACAGGGGAATTCACCCCTCCACTTT. The encoded protein is CSVRQGNSPLHF.

The chain employs TRBV30 and TRBJ1-4; 7 nucleotides align to TRBD1. The junction had 7 bases not matched to a gene; V was cut back by 4 bases and J by 8 bases. The CDR3 totals 13 residues. The germline V gene has CDR1 GTSNPN and CDR2 SVGIG (reference sequence). CDR3 nucleotides: TGTGCCTGGATGGGGACAGTAAGAGAAAAACTGTTTTTT. Translation: CAWMGTVREKLFF.

V usage is TRBV6-6 and J usage is TRBJ1-2; TRBD1 matches 7 bases. This CDR3 has 15 amino acids. With V trimmed by 6 bases and J by 4 bases, 11 bases remained unmatched. Germline-derived CDR1 and CDR2 are MNHNY and SVGAGI (reference sequence). The CDR3 spells CASSGTGVLGYGYTF. CDR3 nucleotide sequence: TGTGCCAGCAGCGGTACAGGGGTACTAGGCTATGGCTACACCTTC.

This sequence joins TRBV29-1 and TRBJ2-2; D is uncertain. V was clipped by 4 bases and J by 5 bases, with 8 bases between them. There are 12 residues in the CDR3. Germline V gives CDR1 SQVTM, CDR2 ANQGSEA. CDR3 sequence reads: CSVVIWTGELFF. CDR3 sequence (DNA): TGCAGCGTTGTTATTTGGACCGGGGAGCTGTTTTTT.

The chain joins TRBV7-9 to TRBJ2-7, with 11 bases aligning to TRBD1. The length of the CDR3 is 13 residues. Germline loops: CDR1 SEHNR, CDR2 FQNEAQ (reference sequence). The V gene end was trimmed by 10 bases and the J gene end by 3 bases; junction bases not matched to a gene: 5. CDR3 sequence: CATGTGGIYEQYF. CDR3 DNA: TGTGCCACGGGGACAGGGGGTATCTACGAGCAGTACTTC. Using reference TRBV7-9 and TRBJ2-7 for the parts outside the CDR3, the full variable domain is DTGVSQNPRHKITKRGQNVTFRCDPISEHNRLYWYRQTLGQGPEFLTYFQNEAQLEKSRLLSDRFSAERPKGSFSTLEIQRTEQGDSAMYLCATGTGGIYEQYFGPGTRLTVT.

The rearrangement uses TRBV6-1 and TRBJ1-2, with D possibly being TRBD1 (6 bases). The length of the CDR3 is 16 residues. CDR1 is MNHNS and CDR2 is SASEGT in the germline V gene. V shed 1 base and J shed 1 base, with 13 bases lying between them. The CDR3 DNA reads as TGTGCCAGCAGTGAAGGTTGGGGGGCGCTTAACTATGGCTACACCTTC. Encoded protein: CASSEGWGALNYGYTF.

The chain carries TRBV25-1 and TRBJ1-2, with unresolved D. This CDR3 has 15 residues. Germline V CDR1 and CDR2: MGHDK, SYGVNS. Trimming removed 1 base from V and 6 bases from J, with 15 bases in between. CDR3 DNA: TGTGCCAGCAGTGAATCGGGGAGGTTTTTCAATGGCTACACCTTC. This gives the protein CASSESGRFFNGYTF.

This rearrangement joins TRBV5-4 to TRBJ2-7, with D unresolved. There are 11 residues in the CDR3. Germline V lookup: CDR1 SGHNT, CDR2 YYREEE (reference sequence). V shed 5 bases and J shed 3 bases, with 6 bases lying between them. In nucleotides, the CDR3 is TGTGCCAGCAGTTCGAACTACGAGCAGTACTTC. Its protein is CASSSNYEQYF.

The rearrangement links TRBV6-5 to TRBJ1-4; TRBD1 agrees at 8 bases. The CDR3 loop spans 14 amino acids. Germline V CDR1 and CDR2: MNHEY, SVGAGI. The V gene end was trimmed by 7 bases and the J gene end by 5 bases; junction bases not matched to a gene: 6. The CDR3 is CASNKDRANEKLFF. CDR3 DNA sequence: TGTGCCAGCAACAAGGACAGGGCGAATGAAAAACTGTTTTTT.

The CDR3 loop is CASSYLGGNSGNTIYF. The CDR3 DNA reads as TGTGCCAGCAGCTACTTAGGGGGTAACTCTGGAAACACCATATATTTT. The V and J genes are TRBV7-8 and TRBJ1-3, with D perhaps matching TRBD1 (6 bases). Trimming left V 4 bases short and J 0 bases short, with 13 bases between. Germline V gene sequence: CDR1 SGHVS, CDR2 FQNEAQ. This CDR3 is 16 amino acids long.

The CDR3 is CASRPGQGIYEQYF. CDR3 sequence (DNA): TGCGCCAGCAGACCGGGACAGGGTATCTACGAGCAGTACTTC. The J gene is TRBJ2-7, the V gene TRBV5-1; 9 bases align to TRBD1. Trimming at V came to 5 bases and at J to 3 bases, leaving 6 bases not matched to a gene. Germline CDR1 is SGHRS and CDR2 is YFSETQ. The CDR3 length is 14 residues.

V and J are TRBV5-1 and TRBJ1-1; D is unresolved. CDR3 length equals 16 residues. The germline gives CDR1 SGHRS, CDR2 YFSETQ. V dropped 4 bases and J dropped 2 bases, with 18 bases sitting between them. DNA of the CDR3: TGCGCCAGCAGCCCCGGGCCAGGCCCTCAAAACACTGAAGCTTTCTTT. It encodes CASSPGPGPQNTEAFF.

This sequence joins TRBV11-2 and TRBJ2-7, with no clear D. Trimming pared 1 base from V and 6 bases from J, leaving 16 bases between. The CDR3 totals 15 residues. Germline V gene data show CDR1 as SGHAT and CDR2 as FQNNGV. Here the CDR3 reads CASSLVRVGSGEQYF. The CDR3 DNA follows: TGTGCCAGCAGCTTAGTTCGGGTGGGGTCTGGCGAGCAGTACTTC.

The chain is built from TRBV7-2 and TRBJ2-1; 11 nucleotides align to TRBD2. The germline V gene encodes CDR1 SGHTA and CDR2 FQGNSA. The V segment lost 2 bases and the J segment 0 bases; nucleotides outside the gene matches: 6. The length of the CDR3 is 18 residues. Written as DNA, the CDR3 is TGTGCCAGCAGCTTATTTCTTAGCGGGGGGGGCTCCTACAATGAGCAGTTCTTC. This encodes CASSLFLSGGGSYNEQFF.

This sequence joins TRBV5-1 and TRBJ2-7, with 7 bases that match TRBD1. CDR1 SGHRS and CDR2 YFSETQ come from the germline V gene. Trimming removed 3 bases from V and 1 base from J; junction bases left unmatched: 10. The CDR3 sequence is 16 residues long. Here the CDR3 reads CASSWGPGTVSYEQYF. Here the CDR3 DNA reads TGCGCCAGCAGCTGGGGACCCGGGACAGTATCCTACGAGCAGTACTTC.

V usage is TRBV11-2 and J usage is TRBJ2-2; D is ambiguous. V lost 5 bases and J 0 bases, leaving 7 bases between the germline ends. In germline, CDR1 is SGHAT, CDR2 FQNNGV. The CDR3 consists of 14 residues. The chain's CDR3 is CASSLNSNTGELFF. The CDR3 bases are TGTGCCAGCAGCCTAAATTCGAACACCGGGGAGCTGTTTTTT.

The genes are TRBV2 and TRBJ1-5; no clear D gene. Deletions cut 7 bases from V and 5 bases from J, with 9 bases between. CDR1 and CDR2 (germline): SNHLY, FYNNEI. CDR3 length equals 12 residues. This CDR3 is CASKVDHQPQHF. CDR3 coding DNA: TGTGCCAGCAAGGTGGATCATCAGCCCCAGCATTTT.

The rearrangement links TRBV7-3 to TRBJ1-1, with unresolved D. V gave up 2 bases and J gave up 7 bases, with 11 bases separating them. The CDR3 covers 13 residues. The germline V gene encodes CDR1 SGHTA and CDR2 FQGTGA. The chain's CDR3 is CASSLYRDSEAFF. The CDR3 DNA is TGTGCCAGCAGCTTATATAGGGATAGTGAAGCTTTCTTT.

This rearrangement joins TRBV11-3 to TRBJ2-7; tentatively, D is TRBD1 (9 bases). Trimming pared 5 bases from V and 6 bases from J, leaving 20 bases between. Germline values: CDR1 SGHNT, CDR2 YENEEA. This CDR3 is 15 amino acids long. The CDR3 loop reads CASSAGGQGRGEQYF. The CDR3 nucleotides are TGTGCCAGCAGCGCGGGAGGACAGGGGAGAGGCGAGCAGTACTTC. The whole variable domain, remainder taken from reference TRBV11-3 and TRBJ2-7, is EAGVVQSPRYKIIEKKQPVAFWCNPISGHNTLYWYLQNLGQGPELLIRYENEEAVDDSQLPKDRFSAERLKGVDSTLKIQPAELGDSAVYLCASSAGGQGRGEQYFGPGTRLTVT.

The chain carries TRBV27 and TRBJ2-7; D possibly matches TRBD1 or TRBD2 (5 bases each). Germline lookup yields CDR1 MNHEY and CDR2 SMNVEV (reference sequence). The germline V and J ends were trimmed by 7 bases and 7 bases, with 11 bases remaining between them. The CDR3 is 11 residues long. CDR3 amino acids: CASTTGGEQYF. The CDR3 nucleotides read TGTGCCAGCACAACAGGAGGTGAGCAGTACTTC.

The chain joins TRBV2 to TRBJ2-5, with TRBD1 matching over 7 bases. V gave up 7 bases and J gave up 4 bases; unmatched junction bases: 6. Germline lookup yields CDR1 SNHLY and CDR2 FYNNEI. There are 13 residues in the CDR3. This CDR3 is CASIINRGETQYF. Here the CDR3 DNA reads TGTGCCAGCATTATAAACAGGGGAGAGACCCAGTACTTC. Complete variable domain (other parts from reference TRBV2 and TRBJ2-5): EPEVTQTPSHQVTQMGQEVILRCVPISNHLYFYWYRQILGQKVEFLVSFYNNEISEKSEIFDDQFSVERPDGSNFTLKIRSTKLEDSAMYFCASIINRGETQYFGPGTRLLVL.

V gene TRBV11-3 combines with J gene TRBJ1-1, with D perhaps matching TRBD1 (6 bases). Trimming took 4 bases from V and 4 from J, leaving 13 bases between them. The germline V gene has CDR1 SGHNT and CDR2 YENEEA. This CDR3 is 14 amino acids long. The CDR3 spells CASSSRTDSTEAFF. CDR3 sequence (DNA): TGTGCCAGCAGCTCCCGGACAGATAGCACTGAAGCTTTCTTT.

This rearrangement joins TRBV28 to TRBJ2-7, with 9 positions matching TRBD2. Trimming cost V 6 bases and J 1 base; bases outside gene matches: 7. Per germline, CDR1 MDHEN and CDR2 SYDVKM. The CDR3 is 15 residues long. CDR3 in amino acids: CASRFSGGASYEQYF. DNA for the CDR3: TGTGCCAGCAGATTTAGCGGGGGAGCTTCCTACGAGCAGTACTTC.

V usage is TRBV9 and J usage is TRBJ2-1, with D perhaps TRBD2 (6 bases). The germline V and J ends were trimmed by 4 bases and 4 bases, with 9 bases remaining between them. CDR1 SGDLS and CDR2 YYNGEE come from the germline V gene. The CDR3 runs 13 residues. In nucleotides, the CDR3 is TGTGCCAGCAGCCCCGGGACTTACAATGAGCAGTTCTTC. This sequence encodes CASSPGTYNEQFF.

V usage is TRBV30 and J usage is TRBJ1-2, with unresolved D. Germline V gene lookup returns CDR1 GTSNPN and CDR2 SVGIG (reference sequence). The CDR3 length is 13 residues. V was pared by 2 bases and J by 6 bases, with 13 bases between. CDR3 region: CAWSLRRAHGYTF. The DNA for the CDR3 is TGTGCCTGGAGTCTCCGGCGGGCACATGGCTACACCTTC.

This clone occurred a few times. The chain employs TRBV28 and TRBJ1-5; the D is unclear. CDR1 and CDR2 (germline): MDHEN, SYDVKM. The CDR3 extends over 12 amino acids. With 5 bases removed from V and 7 bases from J, the gap between germline ends came to 9 bases. In DNA, the CDR3 is TGTGCCAGCAGTAACGCGGTACAGCCCCAGCATTTT. Encoded protein: CASSNAVQPQHF.

The chain is built from TRBV6-6 and TRBJ2-3, with D uncertain. Germline V lookup: CDR1 MNHNY, CDR2 SVGAGI (reference sequence). Trimming shortened V by 5 bases and J by 5 bases, and 14 bases separated the two germline ends. The CDR3 consists of 14 residues. CDR3 region: CASSHTPPGDTQYF. CDR3 bases: TGTGCCAGCAGTCACACACCACCTGGAGATACGCAGTATTTT.

The chain links TRBV9 to TRBJ1-1, with no clear D. Per the germline V gene, CDR1 is SGDLS and CDR2 is YYNGEE. V lost 3 bases and J lost 5, with 11 bases in between. The CDR3 covers 13 residues. The CDR3 reads CASSEGGRTEAFF. As DNA, the CDR3 is TGTGCCAGCAGCGAAGGCGGTAGAACTGAAGCTTTCTTT.

The rearrangement joins TRBV10-3 to TRBJ1-2; a weak D match, TRBD1 (5 bases). This CDR3 has 17 amino acids. Looked up from germline, CDR1 is ENHRY and CDR2 is SYGVKD. Trimming stripped 4 bases from V and 4 bases from J, with 22 bases between. This CDR3 reads CAISAQSGLGAGYGYTF. In nucleotides, the CDR3 is TGTGCCATCAGTGCCCAAAGCGGACTTGGGGCAGGCTATGGCTACACCTTC.

V usage is TRBV18 and J usage is TRBJ2-5; 13 bases fit TRBD2. V lost 4 bases and J lost 4; bases outside the gene matches: 6. Germline loops: CDR1 KGHSH, CDR2 LQKENI. The CDR3 totals 16 residues. The CDR3 reads CASSLPGLAGLETQYF. CDR3 coding DNA: TGTGCCAGCTCACTCCCGGGACTAGCGGGGTTAGAGACCCAGTACTTC.